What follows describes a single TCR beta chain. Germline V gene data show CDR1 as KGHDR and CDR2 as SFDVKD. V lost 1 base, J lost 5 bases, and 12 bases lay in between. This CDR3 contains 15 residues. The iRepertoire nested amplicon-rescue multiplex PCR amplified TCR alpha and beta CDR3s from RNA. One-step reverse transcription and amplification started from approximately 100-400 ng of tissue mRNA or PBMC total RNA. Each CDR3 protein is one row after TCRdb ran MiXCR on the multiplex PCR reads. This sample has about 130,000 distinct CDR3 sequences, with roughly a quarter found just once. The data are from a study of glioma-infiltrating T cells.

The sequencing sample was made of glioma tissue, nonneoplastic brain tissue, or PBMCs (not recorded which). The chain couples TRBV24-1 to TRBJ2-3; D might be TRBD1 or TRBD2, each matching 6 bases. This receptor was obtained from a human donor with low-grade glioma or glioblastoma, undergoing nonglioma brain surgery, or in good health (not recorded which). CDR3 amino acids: CATSDFGGQVDTQYF. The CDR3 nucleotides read TGTGCCACCAGTGATTTCGGGGGCCAGGTAGATACGCAGTATTTT.